A selection of T cell receptor beta chains follows, all from one sample in a study of beta chain features in type 1 diabetes. Profiling relied on immunoSEQ multiplex PCR, and the TCRdb table lists in-frame clones only, not all of them. Of about 200,000 clones listed, 11% were seen once; the top ten hold 1% to 1.5%. Material: central memory CD4+ T cells from blood. Receptors originate from a man younger than 30 in good health. CDR3s leave out the opening cysteine and the closing phenylalanine or tryptophan. A row's size may be missing; if present it is once, few, many or a size class.

abundance | j_gene | v_gene | CDR3aa
NA | TRBJ2-7 | TRBV7-6 | ASSLWGGLVGSEQY
few | TRBJ2-7 | TRBV2 | ATSGEGYEQY
once | TRBJ2-1 | TRBV4-1 | ASSFIPGLAARYNEQF
few | TRBJ2-1 | TRBV28 | ASSFGLSRNEQF
few | TRBJ2-7 | TRBV7-2 | ASSIRTTGYEQY
NA | TRBJ1-4 | TRBV2 | ASSEVQASNEKLF
NA | TRBJ1-5 | TRBV19 | ASSVTGSNQPQH
NA | TRBJ2-3 | TRBV6-5 | ASGRLAGGSDTQY
few | TRBJ2-2 | TRBV10-3 | ASGEPNTGELF
NA | TRBJ2-7 | TRBV6-1 | ASRPSGTYEQY
few | TRBJ1-1 | TRBV7-2 | ASSPPRGMNTEAF
NA | TRBJ2-7 | TRBV7-3 | ASSPGTSEQY
few | TRBJ2-3 | TRBV7-9 | ASSLAPGVTDTQY